This TCR beta chain was profiled in a study of radiation and T cells in renal cell carcinoma. The overall study: Nephrectomy followed 15 Gy stereotactic body radiation by 4 weeks.

Profiling relied on immunoSEQ multiplex PCR, and the TCRdb table lists in-frame clones only, not all of them. The table has some 120,000 clones, about 88% seen once; the top ten hold 5% to 6.5%. Sample time point: blood 2 weeks post-SBRT. Treatment denoted: 15 Gy SBRT to primary tumor, nephrectomy 4 weeks later. The tumor was a clear cell renal cell carcinoma. The CDR3 consists of 15 residues. The germline V gene encodes CDR1 MNHEY and CDR2 SMNVEV (reference sequence). V was cut by 1 base and J by 4 bases, with 11 bases left in between. The rearrangement uses TRBV27 and TRBJ2-1; D is unclear. The clonotype comes from a woman between 65 and 79 years old with renal cell carcinoma. This material consisted of blood, taken from a patient whose treatment included radiotherapy and nephrectomy. DNA of the CDR3: TGTGCCAGCAGTTTATTAACATCCTCTTACAATGAGCAGTTCTTC. It translates to CASSLLTSSYNEQFF.